The 25 T cell receptor beta chains reported below all come from one sample, sequenced in a study of cytomegalovirus exposure and HLA in healthy donors. A multiplex PCR was run with 60 Vbeta primers and 13 Jbeta primers. Produced via immunoSEQ multiplex PCR; TCRdb's table is partial and in-frame only. In the table there are about 190,000 clones, 75% to 90% of which are singletons. The sequencing input was PBMCs. Receptors originate from a man between 45 and 60 years old in good health and CMV-seronegative.

This clone was seen only a few times. V gene TRBV6-5 combines with J gene TRBJ1-4, with TRBD1 matching over 8 bases. CDR3 length: 13 residues. Trimming removed 10 bases from V and 8 bases from J; junction bases left unmatched: 9. Germline V lookup: CDR1 MNHEY, CDR2 SVGAGI. CDR3 protein: CATGRTGKEKLFF. As DNA, the CDR3 is TGTGCCACCGGCCGGACAGGGAAAGAAAAACTGTTTTTT.

The chain employs TRBV27 and TRBJ2-2; TRBD2 matches 7 bases. CDR3 length: 14 residues. After removal of 5 bases from V and 6 bases from J, the junction contained 6 bases not matched to a gene. Germline V lookup: CDR1 MNHEY, CDR2 SMNVEV (reference sequence). CDR3 sequence (DNA): TGTGCCAGCAGTCCCCCAGCGGGATCCGGGGAGCTGTTTTTT. It encodes CASSPPAGSGELFF.

The rearrangement links TRBV5-1 to TRBJ1-6; D is uncertain. The CDR3 runs 14 residues. Germline V lookup: CDR1 SGHRS, CDR2 YFSETQ. Trimming took off 1 base at V and 10 bases at J, with 12 bases between the two ends. The CDR3, as DNA: TGCGCCAGCAGCTTGTCGGGGAGCCCCTCACCCCTCCACTTT. Translating it yields CASSLSGSPSPLHF.

The V call is TRBV29-1, the J call TRBJ1-2, with 9 bases fitting TRBD1. Trimming took 7 bases from V and 3 from J; bases not matched to a gene: 9. The CDR3 extends over 14 amino acids. Germline loops: CDR1 SQVTM, CDR2 ANQGSEA. The CDR3 DNA is TGCAGCGATCGGGACAGGGTTTCGGACTATGGCTACACCTTC. It codes for CSDRDRVSDYGYTF.

This chain uses TRBV18 with TRBJ2-1, with 15 bases aligning to TRBD2. The CDR3 totals 20 residues. Germline V lookup: CDR1 KGHSH, CDR2 LQKENI. The V and J ends lost 4 bases and 0 bases, in that order; junction bases with no gene match: 10. For the CDR3, the DNA is TGTGCCAGCTCACAAACCCCCGGGACTAGCGGGAGGAGCTCCTACAATGAGCAGTTCTTC. Translating gives CASSQTPGTSGRSSYNEQFF.

The rearrangement links TRBV4-3 to TRBJ2-1; 13 nucleotides match TRBD2. Germline lookup yields CDR1 LGHNA and CDR2 YSLEER. CDR3 length: 15 residues. Trimming cost V 6 bases and J 6 bases; bases outside gene matches: 5. The CDR3 region is CASRPLAGGTNEQFF. The CDR3 coding sequence is TGCGCCAGCAGACCACTAGCGGGGGGGACCAATGAGCAGTTCTTC.

The chain employs TRBV11-3 and TRBJ2-2, with 8 bases that match TRBD2. This CDR3 has 14 residues. The junction had 5 bases not matched to a gene; V was cut back by 5 bases and J by 6 bases. Germline values: CDR1 SGHNT, CDR2 YENEEA. The CDR3 loop is CASSPGLESGELFF. The CDR3 nucleotides read TGTGCCAGCAGCCCGGGACTAGAGTCCGGGGAGCTGTTTTTT.

The rearrangement uses TRBV7-9 and TRBJ1-4; unclear D gene. V was shortened by 1 base and J by 8 bases, with 11 bases between the two germline ends. The CDR3 has 14 residues. Per germline, CDR1 SEHNR and CDR2 FQNEAQ (reference sequence). The CDR3 protein is CASSLVRGQEKLFF. CDR3 nucleotides: TGTGCCAGCAGCTTAGTCCGGGGTCAAGAAAAACTGTTTTTT.

The chain links TRBV28 to TRBJ1-2; 9 nucleotides line up with TRBD1. The CDR3 has 13 amino acids. V dropped 5 bases and J dropped 6; count of bases not matched to a gene: 4. Germline CDR1 reads MDHEN; CDR2 reads SYDVKM. The CDR3 loop is CASSGDRADGYTF. In nucleotides, the CDR3 is TGTGCCAGCAGTGGGGACAGGGCGGATGGCTACACCTTC.

The genes are TRBV7-2 and TRBJ1-1; the D is unclear. From germline, CDR1 is SGHTA and CDR2 FQGNSA. V dropped 1 base and J dropped 2 bases, with 8 bases sitting between them. The CDR3 totals 14 residues. The CDR3 DNA sequence: TGTGCCAGCAGCTTAGACAGTATTAACACTGAAGCTTTCTTT. This sequence encodes CASSLDSINTEAFF.

The J gene is TRBJ1-1, the V gene TRBV5-1; D is undetermined. Between the trimmed V and J ends, which lost 0 bases and 5 bases, there was a span of 11 bases. The CDR3 loop spans 14 amino acids. Germline V gene sequence: CDR1 SGHRS, CDR2 YFSETQ. This CDR3 is CASSLVAGSTEAFF. The CDR3 nucleotides read TGCGCCAGCAGCTTGGTGGCAGGCAGTACTGAAGCTTTCTTT.

The chain employs TRBV6-6 and TRBJ1-2; 10 bases fit TRBD1. Trimming took 11 bases from V and 0 from J; bases not matched to a gene: 6. CDR1 is MNHNY, CDR2 SVGAGI, per germline (reference sequence). CDR3 length equals 14 residues. The CDR3 nucleotides read TGTGCCTCCCGACAGGGGGCTACTAACTATGGCTACACCTTC. Translating gives CASRQGATNYGYTF.

The rearrangement joins TRBV2 to TRBJ2-7; 11 bases align to TRBD2. CDR1 is SNHLY, CDR2 FYNNEI, per germline. J gave up 6 bases and V 3 bases, and 4 bases lay outside the gene matches. This CDR3 has 14 amino acids. The CDR3 DNA reads as TGTGCCAGCAGTGATGTAGCGGGAGGGTCCGAGCAGTACTTC. Its protein product is CASSDVAGGSEQYF.

This chain uses TRBV6-5 with TRBJ2-7; 7 positions match TRBD2. Germline values: CDR1 MNHEY, CDR2 SVGAGI. This CDR3 is 15 amino acids long. V lost 5 bases to trimming and J lost 0 bases; unmatched junction nucleotides: 7. The CDR3 DNA is TGTGCCAGCAGTCTCTCCCTAGCGGCCTCCTACGAGCAGTACTTC. It translates to CASSLSLAASYEQYF.

DNA of the CDR3: TGTGCCAGCAGCGTTACAGGGGACTACGAGCAGTACTTC. Encoded protein: CASSVTGDYEQYF. The chain couples TRBV5-5 to TRBJ2-7; TRBD1 matches 7 bases. The V gene end was trimmed by 4 bases and the J gene end by 3 bases; junction bases not matched to a gene: 4. This CDR3 region has 13 residues. Germline V lookup: CDR1 SGHKS, CDR2 YYEKEE (reference sequence).

The chain links TRBV6-5 to TRBJ1-5; tentative D call: TRBD1 (5 bases). The CDR3 totals 15 residues. Trimming left V 0 bases short and J 3 bases short, with 9 bases between. The germline gives CDR1 MNHEY, CDR2 SVGAGI. CDR3 protein: CASSYSGVYNQPQHF. In DNA form, the CDR3 reads TGTGCCAGCAGTTACTCAGGGGTGTACAATCAGCCCCAGCATTTT.

This chain connects TRBV27 to TRBJ1-5, with D hard to call. Deletions cut 3 bases from V and 4 bases from J, with 7 bases between. The CDR3 is 13 residues long. The germline gives CDR1 MNHEY, CDR2 SMNVEV (reference sequence). In DNA, the CDR3 is TGTGCCAGCAGTTTTCGCAGTAATCAGCCCCAGCATTTT. This encodes CASSFRSNQPQHF.

This clone was seen only a few times. V usage is TRBV6-5 and J usage is TRBJ2-7; tentatively, D is TRBD2 (5 bases). The V gene's germline CDR1 is MNHEY and CDR2 SVGAGI. Trimming took 0 bases from V and 0 from J, leaving 12 bases between them. This CDR3 contains 16 residues. The CDR3 nucleotides read TGTGCCAGCAGTTACTCGAAAGTGGGGAGCTCCTACGAGCAGTACTTC. Its protein is CASSYSKVGSSYEQYF.

The chain couples TRBV2 to TRBJ2-2, with D possibly matching TRBD1 (5 bases). CDR1 and CDR2 (germline): SNHLY, FYNNEI. V shed 4 bases and J shed 3 bases, with 9 bases lying between them. The CDR3 totals 14 residues. This chain's CDR3 is CASSGAGYTGELFF. CDR3 coding DNA: TGTGCCAGCAGTGGGGCAGGGTACACCGGGGAGCTGTTTTTT.

Points on this clone: At one boundary the junction diverges from the germline segment, which might be a read error. The chain couples TRBV7-7 to TRBJ2-5; 9 nucleotides line up with TRBD2. Germline-derived CDR1 and CDR2 are SSHAT and FNYEAQ (reference sequence). The CDR3 is 15 amino acids. CDR3 in DNA: TGTGCTAGCAGTCTCCTGGGACTAGCCCCAGAGACCCAGTACTTC. It codes for CASSLLGLAPETQYF. The full variable domain, with the rest looked up from reference TRBV7-7 and TRBJ2-5, is GAGVSQSPRYKVTKRGQDVTLRCDPISSHATLYWYQQALGQGPEFLTYFNYEAQPDKSGLPSDRFSAERPEGSISTLTIQRTEQRDSAMYRCASSLLGLAPETQYFGPGTRLLVL.

CDR3 protein: CSVGEGYGYTF. The CDR3 nucleotides read TGCAGCGTGGGGGAGGGCTATGGCTACACCTTC. The chain employs TRBV29-1 and TRBJ1-2; tentatively, D is TRBD1 (5 bases). This CDR3 has 11 residues. Between the trimmed V and J ends, which lost 6 bases and 4 bases, there was a span of 9 bases. In germline, CDR1 is SQVTM, CDR2 ANQGSEA.

As to this clone: A read error may account for a junction end that differs from germline. The chain joins TRBV7-2 to TRBJ2-7; the match to TRBD1 covers 7 bases. This CDR3 has 14 residues. Germline V gives CDR1 SGHTA, CDR2 FQGNSA. The CDR3: CASNLQGRTYEQYF. The CDR3, as DNA: TGTGCCAGCAACTTACAGGGGCGAACCTACGAGCAGTACTTC.

The gene calls are TRBV7-8 and TRBJ2-5; D possibly corresponds to TRBD1 (6 bases). V was shortened by 0 bases and J by 2 bases, with 7 bases between the two germline ends. CDR1 and CDR2 (germline): SGHVS, FQNEAQ. CDR3 size: 14 residues. As DNA, the CDR3 is TGTGCCAGCAGCTTAGCCGGGACACAAGAGACCCAGTACTTC. This encodes CASSLAGTQETQYF.

The V gene is TRBV6-5, the J gene TRBJ2-4; no clear D gene. Germline V gene sequence: CDR1 MNHEY, CDR2 SVGAGI. V lost 0 bases to trimming and J lost 4 bases, with 10 bases between them. This CDR3 contains 15 residues. The CDR3 DNA sequence: TGTGCCAGCAGTTACTCGATTGGGCAGAAAAACATTCAGTACTTC. Translated, it gives CASSYSIGQKNIQYF.

As concerns this clone: One junction end does not reproduce the germline sequence, and a read error may be involved. The V gene is TRBV18, the J gene TRBJ2-3; 8 nucleotides agree with TRBD1. Germline values: CDR1 KGHSH, CDR2 LQKENI. This CDR3 comprises 13 residues. The CDR3 nucleotides read TGTGCCAGCTCGACACCTCGGGGACAGGTGCCCCATTTT. It encodes CASSTPRGQVPHF.